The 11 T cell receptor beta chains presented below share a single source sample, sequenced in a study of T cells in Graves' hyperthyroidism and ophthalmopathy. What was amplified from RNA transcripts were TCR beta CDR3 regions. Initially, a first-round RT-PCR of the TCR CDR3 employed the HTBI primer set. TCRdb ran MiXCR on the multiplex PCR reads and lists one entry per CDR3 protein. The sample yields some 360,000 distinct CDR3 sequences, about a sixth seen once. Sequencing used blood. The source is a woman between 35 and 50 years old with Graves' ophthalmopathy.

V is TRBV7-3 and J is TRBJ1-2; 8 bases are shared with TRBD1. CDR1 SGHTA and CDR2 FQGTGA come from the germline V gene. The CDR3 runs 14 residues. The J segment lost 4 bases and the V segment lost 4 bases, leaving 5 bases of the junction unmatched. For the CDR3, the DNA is TGTGCCAGCAGCTCGGGACAGGATCTCTATGGCTACACCTTC. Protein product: CASSSGQDLYGYTF.

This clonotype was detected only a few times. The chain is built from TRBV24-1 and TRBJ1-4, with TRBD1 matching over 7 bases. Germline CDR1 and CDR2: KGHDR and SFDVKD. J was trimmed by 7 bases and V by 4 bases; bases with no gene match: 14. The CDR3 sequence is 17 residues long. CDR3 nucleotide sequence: TGTGCCACCAGTGAGCATCCCAGACAGGGTTTGAGTGAAAAACTGTTTTTT. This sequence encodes CATSEHPRQGLSEKLFF.

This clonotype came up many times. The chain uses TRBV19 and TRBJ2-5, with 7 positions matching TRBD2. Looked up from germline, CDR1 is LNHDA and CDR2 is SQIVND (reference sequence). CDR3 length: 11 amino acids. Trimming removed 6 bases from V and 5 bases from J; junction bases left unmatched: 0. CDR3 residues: CASRAGETQYF. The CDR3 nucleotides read TGTGCCAGTAGAGCGGGGGAGACCCAGTACTTC.

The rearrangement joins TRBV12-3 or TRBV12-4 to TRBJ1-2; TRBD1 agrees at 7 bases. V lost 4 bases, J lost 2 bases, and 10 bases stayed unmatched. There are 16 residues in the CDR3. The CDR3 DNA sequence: TGTGCCAGCAGTTCCGCAGGGACAGCGGTGAACTATGGCTACACCTTC. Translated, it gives CASSSAGTAVNYGYTF.

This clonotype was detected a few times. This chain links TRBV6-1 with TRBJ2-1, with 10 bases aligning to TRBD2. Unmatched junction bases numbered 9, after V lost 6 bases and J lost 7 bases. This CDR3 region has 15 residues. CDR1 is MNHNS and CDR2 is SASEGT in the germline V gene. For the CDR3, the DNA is TGTGCCAGCAGGGGGCTAGCGGGAGCTTTAAATGAGCAGTTCTTC. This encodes CASRGLAGALNEQFF.

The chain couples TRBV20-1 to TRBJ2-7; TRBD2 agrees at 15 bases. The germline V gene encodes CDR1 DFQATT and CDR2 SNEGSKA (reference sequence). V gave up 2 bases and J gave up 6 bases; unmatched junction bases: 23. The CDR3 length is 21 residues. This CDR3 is CSARKVSPSGLAGGRWSEQYF. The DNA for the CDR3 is TGCAGTGCTAGAAAAGTCTCCCCGTCGGGACTAGCGGGGGGTAGGTGGAGCGAGCAGTACTTC.

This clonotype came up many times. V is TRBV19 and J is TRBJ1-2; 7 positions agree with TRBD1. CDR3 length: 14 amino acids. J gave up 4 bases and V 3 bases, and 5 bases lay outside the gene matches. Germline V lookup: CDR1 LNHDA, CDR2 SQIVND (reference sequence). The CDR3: CASSIGTASYGYTF. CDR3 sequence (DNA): TGTGCCAGTAGTATTGGGACAGCGTCCTATGGCTACACCTTC.

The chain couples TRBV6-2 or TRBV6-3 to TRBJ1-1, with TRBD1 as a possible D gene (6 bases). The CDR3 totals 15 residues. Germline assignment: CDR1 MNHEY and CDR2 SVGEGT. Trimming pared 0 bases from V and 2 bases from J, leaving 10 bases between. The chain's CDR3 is CASSYSSDRNTEAFF. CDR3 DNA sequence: TGTGCCAGCAGTTACTCTTCGGACAGAAACACTGAAGCTTTCTTT.

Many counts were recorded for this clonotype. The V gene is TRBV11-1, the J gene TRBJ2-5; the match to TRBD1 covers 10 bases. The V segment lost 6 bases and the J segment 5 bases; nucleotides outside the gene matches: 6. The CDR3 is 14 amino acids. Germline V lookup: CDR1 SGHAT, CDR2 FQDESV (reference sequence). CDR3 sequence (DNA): TGTGCCAGCAGACCGGGACAGGGGAAGGAGACCCAGTACTTC. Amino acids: CASRPGQGKETQYF.

Here the CDR3 reads CASSLYGRAVDEQYF. The CDR3 DNA sequence: TGTGCCAGCAGCTTATATGGGAGGGCCGTAGACGAGCAGTACTTC. V usage is TRBV7-9 and J usage is TRBJ2-7; 7 nucleotides match TRBD2. This CDR3 has 15 amino acids. J lost 5 bases, V lost 2 bases, and 9 bases had no gene match. The germline V gene has CDR1 SEHNR and CDR2 FQNEAQ (reference sequence).

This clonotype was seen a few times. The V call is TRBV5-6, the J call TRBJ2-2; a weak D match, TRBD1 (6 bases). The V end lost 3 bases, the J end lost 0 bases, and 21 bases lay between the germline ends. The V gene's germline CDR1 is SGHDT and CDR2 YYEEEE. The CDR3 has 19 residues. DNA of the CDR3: TGTGCCAGCAGCTCCCTCCTTAGACAGGAAGGATCGAACACCGGGGAGCTGTTTTTT. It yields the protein CASSSLLRQEGSNTGELFF.